The clone carrying this TCR beta chain was seen more than once but under ten times. The data were taken from a study of blood T cells in healthy people across ages. V dropped 2 bases and J dropped 5 bases, with 16 bases sitting between them. This CDR3 spans 15 amino acids. Germline CDR1 is ENHRY and CDR2 is SYGVKD. The second PCR ran roughly 7 to 12 cycles with a sample-barcoded 5' primer and J-beta primers. Each CDR3 protein gets one entry after TCRdb re-called the 5' RACE reads with MiXCR. This table holds roughly 1,300,000 distinct CDR3 sequences, 55% to 75% found once. Peripheral blood from each donor was collected in a volume of approximately 10 milliliters.

The chain is built from TRBV10-3 and TRBJ2-7; maybe TRBD1 (6 bases). This TCR came from a man aged 18 to 30 in good health. The sequencing input was blood. CDR3 in amino acids: CAISEQGQGLDEQYF. In DNA form, the CDR3 reads TGTGCCATCAGTGAGCAAGGGCAGGGGCTGGACGAGCAGTACTTC.